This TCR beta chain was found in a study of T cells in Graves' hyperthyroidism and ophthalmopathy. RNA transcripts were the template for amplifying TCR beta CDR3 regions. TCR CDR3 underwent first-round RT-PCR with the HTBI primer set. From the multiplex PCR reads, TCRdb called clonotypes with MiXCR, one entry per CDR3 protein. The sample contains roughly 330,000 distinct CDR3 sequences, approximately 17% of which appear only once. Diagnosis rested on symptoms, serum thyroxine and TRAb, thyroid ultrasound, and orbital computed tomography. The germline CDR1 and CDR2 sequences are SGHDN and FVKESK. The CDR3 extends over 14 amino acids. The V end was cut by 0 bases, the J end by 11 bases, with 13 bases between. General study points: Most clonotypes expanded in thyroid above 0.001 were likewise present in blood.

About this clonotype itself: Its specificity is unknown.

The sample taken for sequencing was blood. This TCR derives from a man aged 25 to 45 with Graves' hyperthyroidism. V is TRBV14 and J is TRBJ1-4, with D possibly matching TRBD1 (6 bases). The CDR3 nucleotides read TGTGCCAGCAGCCAAGATGTCAGGGGTACGAAACTGTTTTTT. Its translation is CASSQDVRGTKLFF.